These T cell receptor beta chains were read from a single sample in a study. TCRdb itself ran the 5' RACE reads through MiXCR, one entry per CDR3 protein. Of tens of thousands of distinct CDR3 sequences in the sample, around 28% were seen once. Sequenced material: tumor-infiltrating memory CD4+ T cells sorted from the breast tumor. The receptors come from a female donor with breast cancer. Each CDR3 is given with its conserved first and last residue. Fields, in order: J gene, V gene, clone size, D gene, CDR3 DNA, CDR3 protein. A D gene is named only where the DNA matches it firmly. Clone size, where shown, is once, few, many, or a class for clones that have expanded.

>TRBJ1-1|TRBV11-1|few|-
TGTGCCAGCAGCCCCTATTTTTCCGAAGCGGCTGAAGCTTTCTTT
CASSPYFSEAAEAFF
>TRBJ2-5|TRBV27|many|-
TGTGCCAGCAGTTTAGCCCAGGGGGAGACCCAGTACTTC
CASSLAQGETQYF
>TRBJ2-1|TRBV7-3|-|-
TGTGCCAGCAGCGTCAGCTTGGGTGAGCAGTTCTTC
CASSVSLGEQFF
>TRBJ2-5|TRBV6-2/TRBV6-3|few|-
TGTGCCACCCGGTTTCATGGGGAGGAGACCCAGTACTTC
CATRFHGEETQYF
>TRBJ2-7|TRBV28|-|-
TGTGCCAGCAGGTACAGAAATTGTCCCGAGCAGTACTTC
CASRYRNCPEQYF
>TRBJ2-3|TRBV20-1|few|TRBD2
TGCAGTGCCACCCCGGGCGGGGGGTTCACAGATACGCAGTATTTT
CSATPGGGFTDTQYF
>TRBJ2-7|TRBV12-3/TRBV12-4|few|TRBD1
TGTGCCAGCAGTTTGTGGGGGACAGGGGCCACCTACGAGCAGTACTTC
CASSLWGTGATYEQYF
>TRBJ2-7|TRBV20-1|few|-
TGCAGTGCCAGGGCGTTGGGGTACGAGCAGTACTTC
CSARALGYEQYF
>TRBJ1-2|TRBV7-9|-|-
TGTGCCAGCAGCTTAGACGGGGGCGCTAACTATGGCTACACCTTC
CASSLDGGANYGYTF
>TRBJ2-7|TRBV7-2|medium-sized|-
TGTGCCAGCAGCTTAGCGACCTACGAGCAGTACTTC
CASSLATYEQYF
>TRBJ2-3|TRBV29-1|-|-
TGCAGCGTGGGGAGGCGAAGCACAGATACGCAGTATTTT
CSVGRRSTDTQYF
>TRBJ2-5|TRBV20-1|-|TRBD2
TGCAGTGCTGAGTTCCGAGCGGGGGCCGGAGAGACCCAGTACTTC
CSAEFRAGAGETQYF
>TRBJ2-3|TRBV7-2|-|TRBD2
TGTGCCAGCAGCTACCGTTTAGCGGGGGGGGGCGATACGCAGTATTTT
CASSYRLAGGGDTQYF
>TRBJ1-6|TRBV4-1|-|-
TGCGCCAGCAGCCAAGACTGGGAGTTTACACCCCTCCACTTT
CASSQDWEFTPLHF
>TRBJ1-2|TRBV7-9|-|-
TGTGCCAGCAGCTCTGACAGTAGTAATCCGGGTGGCTACACCTTC
CASSSDSSNPGGYTF
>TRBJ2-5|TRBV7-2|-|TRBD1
TGTGCCAGCAGCCGGGGACAGACACAAGAGACCCAGTACTTC
CASSRGQTQETQYF
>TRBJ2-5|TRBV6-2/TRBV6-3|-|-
TGTGCCAGCAGTCACAGGGACGGGGAGACCCAGTACTTC
CASSHRDGETQYF
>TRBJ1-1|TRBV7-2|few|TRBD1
TGTGCCAGCAGCTCGGGACAGGGGGCTTGGAACACTGAAGCTTTCTTT
CASSSGQGAWNTEAFF
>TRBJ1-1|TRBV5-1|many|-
TGCGCCAGCAGCTCCTTCACCCTGAACACTGAAGCTTTCTTT
CASSSFTLNTEAFF
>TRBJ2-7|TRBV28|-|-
TGTGCCAGCAGTGTGACCGGGACATCGAGCTCCTACGAGCAGTACTTC
CASSVTGTSSSYEQYF
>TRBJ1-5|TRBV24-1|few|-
TGTGCCACCAGCGGGGGGGAGTATAGCAATCAGCCCCAGCATTTT
CATSGGEYSNQPQHF
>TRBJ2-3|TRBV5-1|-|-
TGCGCCAGCAGCGGTCTAGCTAGCACAGATACGCAGTATTTT
CASSGLASTDTQYF
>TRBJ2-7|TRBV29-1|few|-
TGCAGCGTTGGACAGAGTCTCTACGAGCAGTACTTC
CSVGQSLYEQYF
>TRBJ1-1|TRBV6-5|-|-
TGTGCCAGCAGCCGAAAGTCGGGCACTGAAGCTTTCTTT
CASSRKSGTEAFF
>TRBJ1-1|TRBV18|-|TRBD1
TGTGCCAGCTCACCGCGGCAGGGGGATGGGGTCACTGAAGCTTTCTTT
CASSPRQGDGVTEAFF
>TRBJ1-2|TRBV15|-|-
TGTGCCACCAGCAGAGTCTCGGCAGGTGGGGTCGGAAACTATGGCTACACCTTC
CATSRVSAGGVGNYGYTF
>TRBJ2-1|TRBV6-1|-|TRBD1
TGTGCCAGCAGTGAAAAGGGACAGGGAATTTTCTTCTTC
CASSEKGQGIFFF
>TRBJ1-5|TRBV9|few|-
TGTGCCAGCAGCGTAGGGCAGGCGTTCAATCAGCCCCAGCATTTT
CASSVGQAFNQPQHF
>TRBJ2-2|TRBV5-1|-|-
TGCGCCACCAAGAAGACTCAACAGAACACCGGGGAGCTGTTTTTT
CATKKTQQNTGELFF
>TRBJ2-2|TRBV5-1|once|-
TGCGCCAGCAGTGTGGACCTGGGGACCGGGGAGCTGTTTTTT
CASSVDLGTGELFF
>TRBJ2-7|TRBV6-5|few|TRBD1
TGTGCCAGCAGTCAGGACAGGGGGACCTACGAGCAGTACTTC
CASSQDRGTYEQYF
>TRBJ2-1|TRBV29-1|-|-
TGCGTGACATCTCATAGACCGAACAATGAGCAGTTCTTC
CVTSHRPNNEQFF
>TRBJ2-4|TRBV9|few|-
TGTGCCAGCAGCCTGGGCGGGGGAAAGGGGGACATTCAGTACTTC
CASSLGGGKGDIQYF
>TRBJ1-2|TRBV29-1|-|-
TGCAGCGTTGAAAAACAGCAAAGTAACTATGGCTACACCTTC
CSVEKQQSNYGYTF
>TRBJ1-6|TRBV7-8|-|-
TGTGCCAGCAGCTTAGGGGGGGGCTATAATTCACCCCTCCACTTT
CASSLGGGYNSPLHF